These 19 T cell receptor beta chains came from one sample sequenced in a study of metastatic and nonmetastatic thyroid tumors. Via MiXCR, TCRdb re-called the PCR reads. Here the sample spans about 13,000 clones, approximately 26% being singletons. No treatment had been given to any patient before thyroid surgery. Sequenced sample: blood. The receptors here all came from a male donor with papillary thyroid cancer or a benign thyroid nodule (not recorded which). Some clones in this sample may be carry-over from other donors' samples.

In regard to this clone: An end of the junction differs from the germline gene, which may be a read error. V and J are TRBV12-3 or TRBV12-4 and TRBJ1-1; D is unresolved. The CDR3 runs to 14 residues. The DNA for the CDR3 is TGTGCCAGCTGCTTATGGGCTCTGAACTCTGAAGCTTTCTTT. This encodes CASCLWALNSEAFF.

This clone was counted a few times. V usage is TRBV19 and J usage is TRBJ1-5, with D uncertain. The germline CDR1 and CDR2 sequences are LNHDA and SQIVND (reference sequence). Trimming removed 4 bases from V and 0 bases from J, with 7 bases in between. The CDR3 runs 14 residues. Here the CDR3 reads CASSSTYSNQPQHF. For the CDR3, the DNA is TGTGCCAGTAGTAGCACCTATAGCAATCAGCCCCAGCATTTT.

V gene TRBV6-1 combines with J gene TRBJ2-1; 8 bases are shared with TRBD2. Germline values: CDR1 MNHNS, CDR2 SASEGT. This CDR3 has 15 amino acids. The ends lost 6 bases at V and 7 bases at J; junction bases unmatched: 11. CDR3 DNA sequence: TGTGCCAGCAGCCCGGGGGGGGGCGTGTTGAATGAGCAGTTCTTC. Residues: CASSPGGGVLNEQFF.

The chain employs TRBV28 and TRBJ2-7; TRBD1 matches at 7 bases. CDR1 and CDR2 (germline): MDHEN, SYDVKM. CDR3 length: 12 residues. V lost 8 bases, J lost 0 bases, and 1 base stayed unmatched. The CDR3 nucleotides are TGTGCCAGCGGGACAGTCTCCTACGAGCAGTACTTC. It codes for CASGTVSYEQYF.

By sample fraction, this clone is medium-sized. The chain is built from TRBV11-3 and TRBJ2-7; TRBD2 aligns across 9 bases. The CDR3 has 16 residues. CDR1 and CDR2 from the germline V gene are SGHNT and YENEEA. V lost 1 base, J lost 6 bases, and 10 bases stayed unmatched. CDR3 in amino acids: CASSLGGTSHLLEQYF. DNA of the CDR3: TGTGCCAGCAGCTTAGGCGGGACTAGCCACCTCCTCGAGCAGTACTTC.

This chain links TRBV30 with TRBJ1-6; 9 bases map to TRBD1. J gave up 5 bases and V 1 base, and 0 bases lay outside the gene matches. The CDR3 sequence is 14 residues long. CDR1 is GTSNPN, CDR2 SVGIG, per germline (reference sequence). The CDR3 DNA is TGTGCCTGGAGTGGGACAGGGGATAATTCACCCCTCCACTTT. Its translation is CAWSGTGDNSPLHF.

This clone was observed a single time. The chain has TRBV7-2 and TRBJ2-7; D perhaps matches TRBD1 (6 bases). Germline CDR1 and CDR2: SGHTA and FQGNSA. The CDR3 length is 14 residues. Trimming shortened V by 5 bases and J by 6 bases, and 17 bases separated the two germline ends. The CDR3 sequence is CASSTTGVGFEQYF. DNA of the CDR3: TGTGCCAGCAGCACGACAGGAGTTGGGTTCGAGCAGTACTTC.

This clone was found many times. The V call is TRBV12-3 or TRBV12-4, the J call TRBJ2-3, with D maybe TRBD2 (5 bases). The V and J ends lost 7 bases and 2 bases respectively, with 19 bases between them. The CDR3 loop spans 16 amino acids. CDR3 nucleotides: TGTGCCAGCACCCCTGCAGTCGGAGGAATCACAGATACGCAGTATTTT. Translating it yields CASTPAVGGITDTQYF.

In its sample, this clone was seen a few times. DNA for the CDR3: TGTGCCAGCTCAAGGGAAGGGTACTATGGCTACACCTTC. Translated, it gives CASSREGYYGYTF. V is TRBV19 and J is TRBJ1-2; D remains unclear. The V gene lost 9 bases and the J gene lost 3 bases, with 14 bases spanning the gap. Germline values: CDR1 LNHDA, CDR2 SQIVND (reference sequence). CDR3 length: 13 residues.

This clone was observed at least ten times. The chain links TRBV9 to TRBJ2-5; a possible D gene is TRBD1 (5 bases). Per the germline V gene, CDR1 is SGDLS and CDR2 is YYNGEE. The V and J ends lost 0 bases and 2 bases respectively, with 11 bases between them. This CDR3 contains 15 residues. As DNA, the CDR3 is TGTGCCAGCAGCGTAGGGGCCCAGGGTCAAGAGACCCAGTACTTC. This sequence encodes CASSVGAQGQETQYF.

This clone was counted ten times or more. The chain uses TRBV4-3 and TRBJ2-5; no clear D. Germline V CDR1 and CDR2: LGHNA, YSLEER. Trimming removed 4 bases at V and 7 bases at J, with 16 bases between. CDR3 length: 14 residues. The CDR3 DNA follows: TGCGCCAGCAGCCTAAGCCGGATGGGTGGGACCCAGTACTTC. Protein sequence: CASSLSRMGGTQYF.

This clone was counted at least ten times. The rearrangement joins TRBV29-1 to TRBJ2-2, with 8 bases that match TRBD2. The junction had 5 bases not matched to a gene; V was cut back by 6 bases and J by 2 bases. The CDR3 sequence is 14 residues long. The germline V gene encodes CDR1 SQVTM and CDR2 ANQGSEA. The CDR3, as DNA: TGCAGCGTAACCGGGACTAGTAACACCGGGGAGCTGTTTTTT. Encoded protein: CSVTGTSNTGELFF.

In its sample, this clone was seen many times. The chain couples TRBV14 to TRBJ2-3, with TRBD1 matching 12 bases. This CDR3 spans 16 amino acids. V shed 4 bases, J shed 5 bases, and the junction held 7 bases outside the gene matches. The germline gives CDR1 SGHDN, CDR2 FVKESK. CDR3 region: CASSPPGTGGGDTQYF. For the CDR3, the DNA is TGTGCCAGCAGCCCACCCGGGACAGGGGGCGGAGATACGCAGTATTTT.

A few counts support this clone. The V call is TRBV6-4, the J call TRBJ2-1; D remains unclear. CDR3 length: 14 amino acids. Trimming removed 0 bases at V and 4 bases at J, with 7 bases between. The V gene's germline CDR1 is MRHNA and CDR2 SNTAGT. CDR3 nucleotide sequence: TGTGCCAGCAGTGACTCGAACCGATACAATGAGCAGTTCTTC. This sequence encodes CASSDSNRYNEQFF.

This clone is classed as medium-sized. Different DNA sequences within this sample yield the same CDR3. The V and J genes are TRBV12-3 or TRBV12-4 and TRBJ1-2; D gene unclear. The CDR3 covers 13 residues. Trimming stripped 7 bases from V and 6 bases from J, with 15 bases between. In DNA form, the CDR3 reads TGTGCCAGCACCATCGGTAGGGCCCATGGCTACACCTTC. Translation: CASTIGRAHGYTF.

The rearrangement joins TRBV6-1 to TRBJ2-7; tentative D call: TRBD1 (5 bases). This CDR3 region has 14 residues. V was shortened by 5 bases and J by 3 bases, with 14 bases between the two germline ends. Per the germline V gene, CDR1 is MNHNS and CDR2 is SASEGT. The CDR3, as DNA: TGTGCCAGCAGTATGGGGCTGGGCAACTACGAGCAGTACTTC. It is translated as CASSMGLGNYEQYF.

This clone is medium-sized within its sample. The chain employs TRBV6-1 and TRBJ2-1; 8 bases fit TRBD2. CDR1 is MNHNS, CDR2 SASEGT, per germline. Germline trimming cut 0 bases from V and 4 bases from J; bases unmatched to any gene: 5. There are 16 residues in the CDR3. The CDR3 protein is CASSEASGTPYNEQFF. The CDR3 coding sequence is TGTGCCAGCAGTGAAGCTAGCGGGACTCCTTACAATGAGCAGTTCTTC.

The chain employs TRBV11-2 and TRBJ1-3; TRBD1 matches at 7 bases. Unmatched junction bases numbered 15, after V lost 5 bases and J lost 11 bases. The CDR3 sequence is 15 residues long. CDR1 SGHAT and CDR2 FQNNGV come from the germline V gene. The DNA for the CDR3 is TGTGCCAGCAGCAAGGACAGGTCGGCCGCGGGGTCCATATATTTT. As protein: CASSKDRSAAGSIYF.

CDR3 protein: CSARDYMGGGNGYTF. In nucleotides, the CDR3 is TGCAGTGCTAGAGATTATATGGGTGGGGGCAATGGCTACACCTTC. This chain links TRBV20-1 with TRBJ1-2; tentatively, D is TRBD1 (6 bases). The CDR3 covers 15 residues. Germline V gene sequence: CDR1 DFQATT, CDR2 SNEGSKA (reference sequence). Trimming pared 0 bases from V and 6 bases from J, leaving 17 bases between.